This TCR beta chain was captured by sequencing in a study of T cell repertoires in cytomegalovirus infection. Study overall: Both a matching HLA type and CMV infection were indicated by public TCR beta signatures. General study points: What dominated the ex vivo response were HLA-C-restricted CMV-specific TCR beta clonotypes. Public TCR beta family frequency separated CMV-and-HLA carriers, including in an independent cohort.

Using its own MiXCR run on the reads, TCRdb lists one record per CDR3 protein. The profile shows 230,000 or so distinct CDR3 sequences, approximately 15% of them singletons. To note about this clonotype: The antigen remains unidentified.

Germline V gives CDR1 MNHNS, CDR2 SASEGT. This CDR3 contains 13 residues. Trimming took 6 bases from V and 3 from J, leaving 9 bases between them. This sequence was found in a human donor in good health (CMV status not recorded). Some clones in this sample may be carry-over from other donors' samples. Sequenced input: CD8+ T cells from PBMCs. The chain joins TRBV6-1 to TRBJ2-1; D gene ambiguous. The CDR3 protein is CASSSHGYNEQFF. The CDR3 coding sequence is TGTGCCAGCAGCAGTCATGGCTACAATGAGCAGTTCTTC.